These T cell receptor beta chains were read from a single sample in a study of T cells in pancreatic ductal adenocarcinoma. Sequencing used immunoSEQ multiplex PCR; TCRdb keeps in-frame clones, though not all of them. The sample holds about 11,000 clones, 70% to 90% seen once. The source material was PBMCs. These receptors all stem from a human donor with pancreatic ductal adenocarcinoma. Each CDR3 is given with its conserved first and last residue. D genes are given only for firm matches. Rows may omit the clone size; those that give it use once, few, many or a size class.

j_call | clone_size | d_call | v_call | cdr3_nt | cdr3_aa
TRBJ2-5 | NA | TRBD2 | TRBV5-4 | TGTGCCAGCAGCTCCCAAACTAGCGGGAGGGGAGAGACCCAGTACTTC | CASSSQTSGRGETQYF
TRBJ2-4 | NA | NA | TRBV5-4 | TGTGCCAGCAGCTTGGGCGGACTACGAGAAAACATTCAGTACTTC | CASSLGGLRENIQYF
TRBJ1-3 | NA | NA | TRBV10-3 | TGTGCCATTCGCGATCGATTTTCTGGAAACACCATATATTTT | CAIRDRFSGNTIYF
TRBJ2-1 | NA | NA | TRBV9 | TGTGCCAGCAGCGTAGTTGGACAAAACAATGAGCAGTTCTTC | CASSVVGQNNEQFF
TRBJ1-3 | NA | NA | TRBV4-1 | TGCGCCAGCAGCCAAGAGGGAACTGGAAACACCATATATTTT | CASSQEGTGNTIYF
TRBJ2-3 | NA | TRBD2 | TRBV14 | TGTGCCAGCAGCCAAGAATTGGGGACTACGACGCAGTATTTT | CASSQELGTTTQYF
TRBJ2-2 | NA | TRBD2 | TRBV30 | TGTGCCCGTCGCGGGGGTGGGGCCACCGGGGAGCTGTTTTTT | CARRGGGATGELFF
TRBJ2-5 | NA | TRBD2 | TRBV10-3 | TGTGCCATCAGTGACCGGACGGGACTAGCGGGGGGCTTACAAGAGACCCAGTACTTC | CAISDRTGLAGGLQETQYF
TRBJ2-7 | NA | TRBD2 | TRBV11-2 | TGTGCCAGCAGCTTGACTAGCGGGGGGTACGAGCAGTACTTC | CASSLTSGGYEQYF
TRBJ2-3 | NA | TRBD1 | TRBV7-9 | TGTGCCAGCAGCAAACAGGGGGCAAATACGCAGTATTTT | CASSKQGANTQYF
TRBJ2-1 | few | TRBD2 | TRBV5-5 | TGCGCCAGCAGCCAAGAACTAGCGGGTGGGTACAATGAGCAGTTCTTC | CASSQELAGGYNEQFF
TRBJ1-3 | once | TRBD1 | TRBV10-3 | TGTGCCATCAGTGAACGACAGGGGGCGGGAAACACCATATATTTT | CAISERQGAGNTIYF
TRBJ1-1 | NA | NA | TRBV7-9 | TGTGCCAGCAGCTTTGACACTGAAGCTTTCTTT | CASSFDTEAFF
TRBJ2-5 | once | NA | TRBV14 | TGTGCCAGCAGCGATATCCAAGAGACCCAGTACTTC | CASSDIQETQYF
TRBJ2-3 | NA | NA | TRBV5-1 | TGCGCCAGCAGCTTAGGGGGGGGAGCGGATACGCAGTATTTT | CASSLGGGADTQYF
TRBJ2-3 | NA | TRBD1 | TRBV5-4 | TGTGCCAGCAACGACAGGGGGAGCACAGATACGCAGTATTTT | CASNDRGSTDTQYF
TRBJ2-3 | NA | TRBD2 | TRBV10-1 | TGCGCCAGCACAAGCGGTAGCGGGGGGCCTACAGATACGCAGTATTTT | CASTSGSGGPTDTQYF
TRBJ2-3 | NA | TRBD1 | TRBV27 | TGTGCCAGCACCCGGACAGGGGCAGACACAGATACGCAGTATTTT | CASTRTGADTDTQYF
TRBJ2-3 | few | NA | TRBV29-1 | TGCAGCAGCCGGAGGGGCGGCACAGATACGCAGTATTTT | CSSRRGGTDTQYF
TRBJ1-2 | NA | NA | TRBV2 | TGTGCCAGCAGTTATCAGGGAGCTAACTATGGCTACACCTTC | CASSYQGANYGYTF
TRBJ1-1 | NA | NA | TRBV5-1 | TGCGCCAGCAGCTTGCAAGGGGGAGCTGGATTCACTGAAGCTTTCTTT | CASSLQGGAGFTEAFF
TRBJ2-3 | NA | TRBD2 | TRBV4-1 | TGCGCCAGCAGCCAACTTAGCGGGAGTGGAGCAGATACGCAGTATTTT | CASSQLSGSGADTQYF
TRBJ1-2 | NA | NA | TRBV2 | TGTGCCAGCAGTGAAACGGGGGGGGGCTACACCTTC | CASSETGGGYTF
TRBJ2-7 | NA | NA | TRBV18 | TGTGCCAGCTCCAGAGCTCACGAGCAGTACTTC | CASSRAHEQYF
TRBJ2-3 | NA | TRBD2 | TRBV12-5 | TGTGCTAGTGGTTTGGTCTCGAAGGCGGGGGGGAGCACAGATACGCAGTATTTT | CASGLVSKAGGSTDTQYF
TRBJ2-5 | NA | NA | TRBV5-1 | TGCGCCAGCAGCTTTGGGGGGCCTGGGGAGACCCAGTACTTC | CASSFGGPGETQYF
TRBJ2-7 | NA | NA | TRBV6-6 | TGTGCCAGCACCCCCTCAGGATCCGGGGGTGGGTACGAGCAGTACTTC | CASTPSGSGGGYEQYF
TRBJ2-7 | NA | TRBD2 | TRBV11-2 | TGTGCCAGCAGTCCTCAGGGCGGGGGGGCCTACGAGCAGTACTTC | CASSPQGGGAYEQYF
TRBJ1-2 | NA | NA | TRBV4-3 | TGCGCCAGCAGCCAAGGGGGGACAATGAACTACGGCTACACCTTC | CASSQGGTMNYGYTF
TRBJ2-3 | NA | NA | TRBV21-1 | TGTGCCAGCAGCAAAGAGCCGGGACTATCAGATACGCAGTATTTT | CASSKEPGLSDTQYF
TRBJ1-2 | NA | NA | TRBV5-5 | TGTGCCAGCAGCTTTGCGGGCGGCTCCTATGGCTACACCTTC | CASSFAGGSYGYTF
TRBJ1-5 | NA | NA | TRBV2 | TGTGCCAGCAGTGGGGGGGCAGCAGATCAGCCCCAGCATTTT | CASSGGAADQPQHF
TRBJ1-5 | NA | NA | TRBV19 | TGTGCCAGTAGTGTCAATCAGCAGGGAGGGCAGCATTTT | CASSVNQQGGQHF
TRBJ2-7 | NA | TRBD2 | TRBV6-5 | TGTGCCAGCAGTCCCGTAGCGGGGACGACCTACGAGCAGTACTTC | CASSPVAGTTYEQYF
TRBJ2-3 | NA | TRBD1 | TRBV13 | TGTGCCAGCAGCCCCCCCGCAGGGACAGGGTCCCCAGATACGCAGTATTTT | CASSPPAGTGSPDTQYF
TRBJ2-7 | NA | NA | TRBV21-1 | TGTGCCAGCAGCGCAATTACAGGGCCCTCCTACGAGCAGTACTTC | CASSAITGPSYEQYF
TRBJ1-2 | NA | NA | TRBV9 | TGTGCCAGCACGCAGGGTACCTATGGCTACACCTTC | CASTQGTYGYTF
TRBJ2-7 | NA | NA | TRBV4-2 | TGTGCCAGCAGTCGCAGGGCGCCAGGCTACGAGCAGTACTTC | CASSRRAPGYEQYF
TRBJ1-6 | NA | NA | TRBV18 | TGTGCCAGCTCACCAGGGTACGCCGCCGTTTATAATTCACCCCTCCACTTT | CASSPGYAAVYNSPLHF
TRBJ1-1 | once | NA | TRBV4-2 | TGTGCCAGCAGCCTTCTCAACGGGGGGAACACTGAAGCTTTCTTT | CASSLLNGGNTEAFF
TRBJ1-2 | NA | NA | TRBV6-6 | TGTGCCAGCAGCAGGGACATCAGCAGCTACACCTTC | CASSRDISSYTF
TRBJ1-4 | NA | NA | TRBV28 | TGTGCCAGCAGTCCGGGGGTTGGGGGAAAACTGTTTTTT | CASSPGVGGKLFF
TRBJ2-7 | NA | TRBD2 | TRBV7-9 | TGTGCCAGCAGATCGGGGGAGGGCTACGAGCAGTACTTC | CASRSGEGYEQYF
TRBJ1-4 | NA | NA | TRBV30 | TGTGCCTGGAGCACAGGACGGGGTAATGAAAAACTGTTTTTT | CAWSTGRGNEKLFF
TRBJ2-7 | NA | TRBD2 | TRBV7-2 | TGTGCCAGCAGCGCGGGACTAGCGGGAGGCGAGCAGTACTTC | CASSAGLAGGEQYF
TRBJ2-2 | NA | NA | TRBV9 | TGTGCCAGCAGCGGTCCCCCCGGGGAGCTGTTTTTT | CASSGPPGELFF
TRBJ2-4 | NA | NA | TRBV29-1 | TGCAGCGTCCGACAGGACGATCGAAACATTCAGTACTTC | CSVRQDDRNIQYF
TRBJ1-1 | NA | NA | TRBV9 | TGTGCCAGCAGCGTCTCGGCGAACACTGAAGCTTTCTTT | CASSVSANTEAFF
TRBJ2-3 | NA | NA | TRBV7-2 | TGTGCCAGCAGCTTAGTTGGAATAGATACGCAGTATTTT | CASSLVGIDTQYF
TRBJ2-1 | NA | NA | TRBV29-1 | TGCAGCGCCATACAGCCTTCCTACAATGAGCAGTTCTTC | CSAIQPSYNEQFF
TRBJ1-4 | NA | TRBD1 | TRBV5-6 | TGTGCCAGCAGCCTTGACAGGGGTGAAAAACTGTTTTTT | CASSLDRGEKLFF
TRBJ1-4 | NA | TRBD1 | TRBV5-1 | TGCGCCAGCAGCCGTACGGGACAGGGGTCTCCTAATGAAAAACTGTTTTTT | CASSRTGQGSPNEKLFF
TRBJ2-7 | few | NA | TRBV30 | TGTGCCTGGACCAGGCAGGGTATGCACGAGCAGTACTTC | CAWTRQGMHEQYF
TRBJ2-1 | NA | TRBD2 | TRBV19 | TGTGCCAGTAGCCTGAGAGGGGCTAGCGGGGTGACTCACAATGAGCAGTTCTTC | CASSLRGASGVTHNEQFF
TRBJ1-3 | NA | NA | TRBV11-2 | TGTGCCAGCAGCTTAGACCGCAGGGGTGGAAACACCATATATTTT | CASSLDRRGGNTIYF